This T cell receptor (beta chain) was documented in a study of tumour-infiltrating T cells in Burkitt lymphoma. Across the whole study: Survival, overall and progression-free, tracked with productive clonality.

The method was immunoSEQ multiplex PCR; TCRdb's version includes in-frame clones alone and lacks a portion of them. The sample contains approximately 5,100 clones, 16% of which appear only once. The V gene end was trimmed by 2 bases and the J gene end by 5 bases; junction bases not matched to a gene: 3. There are 16 residues in the CDR3. Germline assignment: CDR1 LNHDA and CDR2 SQIVND (reference sequence). This chain links TRBV19 with TRBJ2-2; TRBD2 matches 12 bases. The sequenced sample was tumor tissue. This sequence was found in a human donor with diffuse large B-cell lymphoma. In DNA, the CDR3 is TGTGCCAGTAGTATAATACTAGCGGGAGGAACCGGGGAGCTGTTTTTT. Translating it yields CASSIILAGGTGELFF.